This TCR beta chain appears in the sequencing data of a study of shared clonotypes between healthy human individuals. Findings and limits, study-wide: The sampled material consisted only of blood, and tissue repertoires are likely to differ.

CDR3 length equals 9 residues. Germline V lookup: CDR1 MGHRA, CDR2 YSYEKL. With regard to this clone: Its antigen remains unknown.

It was at deep level that the assay was run. Sequenced by immunoSEQ multiplex PCR; TCRdb stores in-frame clones only, minus some. The sample records under 2,500,000 clones, 95% being singletons. Sample: naive CD4+ T cells sorted from blood. Sample subset: CD45RA+ positively selected. The receptor comes from a man younger than 35 in good health. This rearrangement joins TRBV4-1 to TRBJ1-2; D may be TRBD1 (5 bases). The CDR3 loop is CVKGVSLTF. The DNA of the CDR3 is TGCGTCAAAGGGGTGAGCCTGACCTTC.